The 10 T cell receptor beta chains presented below share a single source sample, sequenced in a study of Ad26.COV2.S vaccination and SARS-CoV-2 variants. Treatment here: over 15 received Ad26.COV2.S at low or high dose, single or two shots; several received placebo; per-sample allocation not given. Day 63 after the first vaccine or placebo injection was the time point for sampling. Sequenced by immunoSEQ multiplex PCR; TCRdb stores in-frame clones only, minus some. Of some 420,000 clones in the sample, around 89% were seen once. Sequenced material: peripheral blood, taken in a trial of Ad26.COV2.S vaccine versus placebo. The source of these receptors is a person aged 18-65 years who received the Ad26.COV2.S COVID-19 vaccine or a placebo.

The rearrangement uses TRBV5-5 and TRBJ2-7; TRBD1 is a possible D gene (6 bases). The CDR3 is 12 amino acids. Trimming shortened V by 6 bases and J by 6 bases, and 13 bases separated the two germline ends. Germline values: CDR1 SGHKS, CDR2 YYEKEE (reference sequence). The CDR3 reads CASTPDRTEQYF. CDR3 DNA sequence: TGTGCCAGCACCCCGGACAGAACCGAGCAGTACTTC.

This chain uses TRBV7-9 with TRBJ2-7; D is unclear. Germline assignment: CDR1 SEHNR and CDR2 FQNEAQ (reference sequence). The CDR3 has 15 residues. Trimming took off 1 base at V and 2 bases at J, with 12 bases between the two ends. CDR3 nucleotides: TGTGCCAGCAGCTTAGGTGGCGGCGGAACCTACGAGCAGTACTTC. The encoded protein is CASSLGGGGTYEQYF.

The chain joins TRBV4-1 to TRBJ2-2; 8 nucleotides line up with TRBD2. Trimming removed 4 bases from V and 5 bases from J; junction bases left unmatched: 18. Germline CDR1 and CDR2: MGHRA and YSYEKL. The CDR3 loop spans 19 amino acids. The CDR3 is CASSPAGGAAFFLTGELFF. CDR3 bases: TGCGCCAGCAGCCCCGCGGGAGGAGCGGCCTTTTTTTTAACCGGGGAGCTGTTTTTT.

V is TRBV3-1 (or the pseudogene TRBV3-2) and J is TRBJ2-1, with a weak D call TRBD2 (7 bases). The CDR3 extends over 17 amino acids. CDR1 and CDR2 (germline): LGHDT, YNNKEL (reference sequence). Trimming took off 4 bases at V and 8 bases at J, with 24 bases between the two ends. Here the CDR3 reads CASSPRRGGAVFDEQFF. The CDR3 nucleotides read TGTGCCAGCAGCCCCCGGAGGGGGGGGGCTGTGTTCGATGAGCAGTTCTTC.

This clone was found once. This chain links TRBV2 with TRBJ2-1; no clear D. The germline V and J ends were trimmed by 3 bases and 8 bases, with 5 bases remaining between them. From germline, CDR1 is SNHLY and CDR2 FYNNEI. The CDR3 extends over 11 amino acids. The CDR3 spells CASSDRDEQFF. The CDR3 DNA follows: TGTGCCAGCAGTGATCGGGATGAGCAGTTCTTC.

This rearrangement joins TRBV7-2 to TRBJ2-3, with D tentatively TRBD2 (6 bases). The V gene's germline CDR1 is SGHTA and CDR2 FQGNSA. This CDR3 has 17 amino acids. V lost 5 bases and J 3 bases, leaving 21 bases between the germline ends. The chain's CDR3 is CASSLEALAGLTDTQYF. CDR3 coding DNA: TGTGCCAGCAGCCTTGAGGCACTTGCGGGGTTGACAGATACGCAGTATTTT.

About this clone: This same CDR3 is encoded by further DNA sequences in the sample. The chain recombines TRBV12-3 or TRBV12-4 with TRBJ1-1; maybe TRBD1 (5 bases). V was trimmed by 3 bases and J by 8 bases, leaving 13 bases between them. This CDR3 spans 13 amino acids. The CDR3 spells CASSFSGRGEAFF. The CDR3, as DNA: TGTGCCAGCAGTTTTTCAGGGCGCGGGGAAGCTTTCTTT.

As regards this clone: The junction does not match germline at one end; this may be a read error. Other nucleotide sequences from this sample produce the same CDR3. The V call is TRBV28, the J call TRBJ2-7, with 9 bases that match TRBD1. Germline V gene lookup returns CDR1 MDHEN and CDR2 SYDVKM. CDR3 length: 16 amino acids. The chain's CDR3 is CASSRPTGGAAREQYF. As DNA, the CDR3 is TGCGCCAGCAGTAGACCCACAGGGGGCGCTGCCCGGGAGCAGTACTTC.

This clone has a handful of counts. The chain employs TRBV10-3 and TRBJ2-7; D is perhaps TRBD1 (5 bases). CDR1 is ENHRY, CDR2 SYGVKD, per germline. Trimming shortened V by 8 bases and J by 0 bases, and 20 bases separated the two germline ends. The CDR3 contains 16 residues. This CDR3 is CAIDAGKALSSYEQYF. CDR3 nucleotide sequence: TGTGCCATCGATGCAGGGAAGGCCCTGAGCTCCTACGAGCAGTACTTC.

Turning to this clone: The junction does not match germline at one end; this may be a read error. CDR3 DNA: TGTGCTAGCAGCTTAGCCGGGACAGGGGGCCGTCGGGAGGAGCAGTTCTTC. Protein product: CASSLAGTGGRREEQFF. The rearrangement joins TRBV7-7 to TRBJ2-1; 12 nucleotides line up with TRBD1. Germline V gene data show CDR1 as SSHAT and CDR2 as FNYEAQ (reference sequence). CDR3 length equals 17 residues.